The 17 T cell receptor beta chains below were found in one sample sequenced in a study of blood T cells in healthy people across ages. Primed by a sample-barcoded 5' primer and a J-beta primer mix, a second PCR proceeded for about 7 to 12 cycles. TCRdb processed the 5' RACE reads anew with MiXCR; each CDR3 protein has one entry. The data show around 1.5 million distinct CDR3 sequences, about 31% seen once. What was sequenced was blood. Every receptor here comes from a young woman in good health.

Ten or more counts support this clonotype. The chain couples TRBV15 to TRBJ1-2; 7 bases fit TRBD1. Germline V CDR1 and CDR2: LNHNV, YYDKDF (reference sequence). The V segment lost 5 bases and the J segment 8 bases; nucleotides outside the gene matches: 11. This CDR3 has 14 residues. This chain's CDR3 is CATSRAPTGEGYTF. DNA for the CDR3: TGTGCCACCAGCCGAGCCCCCACAGGGGAGGGCTACACCTTC. The full variable domain, its missing parts supplied by reference TRBV15 and TRBJ1-2, is DAMVIQNPRYQVTQFGKPVTLSCSQTLNHNVMYWYQQKSSQAPKLLFHYYDKDFNNEADTPDNFQSRRPNTSFCFLDIRSPGLGDTAMYLCATSRAPTGEGYTFGSGTRLTVV.

The chain employs TRBV11-3 and TRBJ2-7, with 13 nucleotides matching TRBD2. The J call may not be correct, given that the DNA end is closer to TRBJ2-5. Germline CDR1 reads SGHNT; CDR2 reads YENEEA. CDR3 length: 16 amino acids. The CDR3 protein is CASRQGTSGTRETQYF. CDR3 nucleotide sequence: TGTGCCAGCCGTCAAGGGACTAGCGGGACGAGGGAGACCCAGTACTTC.

The chain has TRBV27 and TRBJ1-1; TRBD1 aligns across 7 bases. Germline V gene lookup returns CDR1 MNHEY and CDR2 SMNVEV (reference sequence). With V trimmed by 5 bases and J by 0 bases, 12 bases remained unmatched. This CDR3 has 17 amino acids. CDR3 in DNA: TGTGCCAGCAGTCCAAGCAGGGGGGAGGGTTTGAACACTGAAGCTTTCTTT. This gives the protein CASSPSRGEGLNTEAFF.

The V and J genes are TRBV15 and TRBJ1-4; the D gene is possibly TRBD1 (5 bases). Trimming took off 0 bases at V and 7 bases at J, with 12 bases between the two ends. The CDR3 contains 15 residues. Per the germline V gene, CDR1 is LNHNV and CDR2 is YYDKDF (reference sequence). The CDR3 reads CATSRDKGYSEKLFF. The CDR3 DNA follows: TGTGCCACCAGCAGAGATAAGGGGTATAGTGAAAAACTGTTTTTT.

The gene calls are TRBV7-2 and TRBJ2-2, with 7 bases fitting TRBD1. Germline V CDR1 and CDR2: SGHTA, FQGNSA. The CDR3 has 15 residues. V lost 4 bases to trimming and J lost 3 bases; unmatched junction nucleotides: 5. CDR3 sequence reads: CASSSRGTYTGELFF. The CDR3 DNA reads TGTGCCAGCAGCTCCAGGGGGACATACACCGGGGAGCTGTTTTTT.

This clonotype was counted ten times or more. The chain recombines TRBV29-1 with TRBJ2-7, with D uncertain. Germline V gives CDR1 SQVTM, CDR2 ANQGSEA. The CDR3 extends over 13 amino acids. Deletions cut 4 bases from V and 1 base from J, with 11 bases between. The CDR3: CSVGRQQSYEQYF. DNA of the CDR3: TGCAGCGTTGGACGGCAGCAATCCTACGAGCAGTACTTC.

This chain uses TRBV11-3 with TRBJ2-1; 9 bases match TRBD1. Germline V gene sequence: CDR1 SGHNT, CDR2 YENEEA. The CDR3 spans 17 residues. Losses at the gene ends were 4 bases for V and 2 bases for J; bases not matched to a gene: 9. The CDR3: CASSSFPGQGPYNEQFF. As DNA, the CDR3 is TGTGCCAGCAGCTCCTTCCCGGGACAGGGACCCTACAATGAGCAGTTCTTC.

This rearrangement joins TRBV20-1 to TRBJ2-7; possibly TRBD2 for D (5 bases). This CDR3 spans 14 amino acids. V was pared by 0 bases and J by 3 bases, with 12 bases between. The V gene's germline CDR1 is DFQATT and CDR2 SNEGSKA (reference sequence). CDR3 amino acids: CSARDPRDVYEQYF. CDR3 bases: TGCAGTGCTAGAGATCCTCGGGATGTCTACGAGCAGTACTTC.

The chain couples TRBV3-1 to TRBJ2-1; unclear D gene. CDR3 length: 18 residues. Between the trimmed V and J ends, which lost 3 bases and 3 bases, there was a span of 21 bases. The V gene's germline CDR1 is LGHDT and CDR2 YNNKEL (reference sequence). The CDR3 sequence is CASSHERAQPRYYNEQFF. CDR3 DNA sequence: TGTGCCAGCAGCCACGAAAGGGCCCAGCCCCGTTACTACAATGAGCAGTTCTTC.

The rearrangement links TRBV2 to TRBJ2-5, with TRBD2 identical over 9 bases. The CDR3 extends over 14 amino acids. Per germline, CDR1 SNHLY and CDR2 FYNNEI. V lost 9 bases to trimming and J lost 3 bases; unmatched junction nucleotides: 8. The CDR3 protein is CASDGSGSKETQYF. Here the CDR3 DNA reads TGTGCCAGTGACGGTAGCGGGAGCAAAGAGACCCAGTACTTC.

The chain joins TRBV27 to TRBJ2-7; D possibly corresponds to TRBD2 (6 bases). CDR1 is MNHEY and CDR2 is SMNVEV in the germline V gene (reference sequence). The CDR3 is made up of 15 amino acids. Trimming cost V 1 base and J 0 bases, with 10 bases left between them. As DNA, the CDR3 is TGTGCCAGCAGTTTATTGGCGGGGCCCTCCTACGAGCAGTACTTC. Translation: CASSLLAGPSYEQYF.

About this clonotype: Mismatch with germline at one junction end may stem from a read error. This chain links TRBV5-1 with TRBJ2-3, with 7 positions matching TRBD1. CDR3 length: 15 amino acids. The germline CDR1 and CDR2 sequences are SGHRS and YFSETQ. The CDR3, as DNA: TGCGCCAGCAGCTTGACAGGGGTTAGCATAGATACGCAGTATTTT. The encoded protein is CASSLTGVSIDTQYF.

This clonotype was recorded a few times. This chain uses TRBV11-2 with TRBJ2-5; 8 positions agree with TRBD1. The germline gives CDR1 SGHAT, CDR2 FQNNGV. The junction had 11 bases not matched to a gene; V was cut back by 5 bases and J by 9 bases. This CDR3 region has 14 residues. As DNA, the CDR3 is TGTGCCAGCAGCCTCCAGGGGGCCGGCGAGGCCCAGTACTTC. Its protein is CASSLQGAGEAQYF.

The chain combines TRBV20-1 with TRBJ2-1, with TRBD2 matching 12 bases. This CDR3 region has 16 residues. Germline CDR1 reads DFQATT; CDR2 reads SNEGSKA (reference sequence). V dropped 3 bases and J dropped 6; count of bases not matched to a gene: 9. CDR3 sequence (DNA): TGCAGTGCTAGTACGCTAGCGGGGGGGCTTCGCAATGAGCAGTTCTTC. It yields the protein CSASTLAGGLRNEQFF.

This clonotype was counted between two and nine times. V is TRBV12-3 or TRBV12-4 and J is TRBJ2-7; 9 nucleotides align to TRBD1. This CDR3 has 13 residues. V lost 6 bases, J lost 6 bases, and 6 bases stayed unmatched. The CDR3 DNA sequence: TGTGCCAGCAGCACAGGGGGCCGGGGCGAGCAGTACTTC. It encodes CASSTGGRGEQYF.

The rearrangement joins TRBV6-2 or TRBV6-3 to TRBJ1-6; D gene uncertain. The germline V gene has CDR1 MNHEY and CDR2 SVGEGT. The V and J ends lost 5 bases and 2 bases respectively, with 22 bases between them. The CDR3 consists of 19 residues. CDR3 sequence (DNA): TGTGCCAGCAGTATAACTACCCGGGAAATACGGGCCTATAATTCACCCCTCCACTTT. Translated, it gives CASSITTREIRAYNSPLHF.

To note about this clonotype: The conserved phenylalanine or tryptophan normally closing the CDR3 is absent here, so this likely arose from a read error. The CDR3, as DNA: TGTGCCAGCAGTCTGGGGACTAGCGGGAGAAATGAGCAGTTCTGC. This sequence encodes CASSLGTSGRNEQFC. The chain uses TRBV27 and TRBJ2-1; TRBD2 aligns across 14 bases. Germline V gene lookup returns CDR1 MNHEY and CDR2 SMNVEV (reference sequence). This CDR3 is 15 amino acids long. With V trimmed by 5 bases and J by 7 bases, 4 bases remained unmatched.